Listed below are T cell receptor beta chains from one sample, sequenced in a study of blood T cell repertoires in COVID-19. Method: immunoSEQ multiplex PCR; TCRdb's copy keeps in-frame clones and lacks some. The sample shows roughly 250,000 clones, around nine tenths of them seen only once. The sequencing sample was made of PBMCs or T cells enriched from blood (not recorded which). The receptors stem from a woman aged 40 to 50 who had been exposed to COVID-19. Each CDR3 is given with its conserved first and last residue. D genes are given only for firm matches. Expanded clones get a size class; other rows say once, few or many, or leave the size out.

TRBV24-1	TRBJ2-6	.	TRBD1	TGTGCCACCAGTGGACAGGGGTTTCGGGGGGCCAACGTCCTGACTTTC	CATSGQGFRGANVLTF
TRBV5-4	TRBJ2-1	.	TRBD2	TGTGCCAGCAGCTTGGCTAGCGGGGGGGCAGGTGAGCAGTTCTTC	CASSLASGGAGEQFF
TRBV7-2	TRBJ1-5	.	TRBD1	TGTGCCAGCAGCTTCGACAGGGGCGGCAATCAGCCCCAGCATTTT	CASSFDRGGNQPQHF
TRBV5-1	TRBJ2-5	.	.	TGCGCCAGCAGCTTAGGACCGGGAGATCAAGAGACCCAGTACTTC	CASSLGPGDQETQYF
TRBV30	TRBJ1-6	.	.	TGTGCCTGGACCTATGGTTCACCCCTCCACTTT	CAWTYGSPLHF
TRBV3-1/TRBV3-2	TRBJ1-1	.	.	TGTGCCAGCAGCCAAGATTCAGTTGAAGCTTTCTTT	CASSQDSVEAFF
TRBV4-3	TRBJ2-1	.	TRBD1	TGCGCCAGCAGCCGGGGAACCGACAGGGCGCAGTTCTTC	CASSRGTDRAQFF
TRBV12-3/TRBV12-4	TRBJ2-7	.	.	TGTGCCAGCAGCCCTCTCTCCTACTACGAGCAGTACTTC	CASSPLSYYEQYF
TRBV5-8	TRBJ2-7	.	TRBD1	TGTGCCAGCAGCTTGGAAGGGACAGGGGCGGGAGAGTACGAGCAGTACTTC	CASSLEGTGAGEYEQYF
TRBV27	TRBJ1-2	.	.	TGTGCCAGCAGCCTGGATGAGGGCCGACAAGATGGCTACACCTTC	CASSLDEGRQDGYTF
TRBV19	TRBJ2-5	.	.	TGTGCCAGTAGTGACCCTCTGTCGGGGTTGCGGACCCAGTACTTC	CASSDPLSGLRTQYF
TRBV20-1	TRBJ1-2	.	.	TGCAGTGCTAGAGAAAAGAGTGGCTACACCTTC	CSAREKSGYTF
TRBV7-9	TRBJ1-5	.	.	TGTGCCAGCAGCCCTTTTGGAGAAAGGCTCGATCAGCCCCAGCATTTT	CASSPFGERLDQPQHF
TRBV24-1	TRBJ2-2	once	.	TGTGCCACCAGTGATCTCGGACAGTGGGGGACCGGGGAGCTGTTTTTT	CATSDLGQWGTGELFF
TRBV24-1	TRBJ2-7	.	TRBD2	TGTGCCACCAGTGATCCTGGGACTAGATCCAGCGAGCAGTACTTC	CATSDPGTRSSEQYF
TRBV5-4	TRBJ1-2	.	.	TGTGCCAGCAGCTTTTCTGTGACAGATTATGGCTACACCTTC	CASSFSVTDYGYTF
TRBV19	TRBJ2-1	.	.	TGTGCCAGTAGCCGACAGCACAATGAGCAGTTCTTC	CASSRQHNEQFF
TRBV29-1	TRBJ2-3	.	TRBD1	TGCAGCCTAGGGGGCCCAGATACGCAGTATTTT	CSLGGPDTQYF
TRBV3-1/TRBV3-2	TRBJ2-7	.	.	TGTGCCAGCAGCCATGCGGAGGGGTACGAGCAGTACTTC	CASSHAEGYEQYF
TRBV7-2	TRBJ2-3	once	.	TGTGCCAGCAGCTTATCTTTTGCAGATACGCAGTATTTT	CASSLSFADTQYF
TRBV16	TRBJ2-2	.	TRBD1	TGTGCCAGCAGCCCGGGACAGGGGAACGGGGAGCTGTTTTTT	CASSPGQGNGELFF
TRBV28	TRBJ2-3	.	.	TGTGCCAGCAGTACGATTTCAGGGGTCCGCACAGATACGCAGTATTTT	CASSTISGVRTDTQYF
TRBV6-4	TRBJ1-5	once	.	TGTGCCAGCAGTGACCGTTATAGCAATCAGCCCCAGCATTTT	CASSDRYSNQPQHF
TRBV7-2	TRBJ2-7	.	TRBD2	TGTGCCAGCAGCCAACGGACTAGCCCCTACGAGCAGTACTTC	CASSQRTSPYEQYF
TRBV7-9	TRBJ2-1	.	.	TGTGCCAGCAGCTTAGACGGGAGTCTAAATGAGCAGTTCTTC	CASSLDGSLNEQFF
TRBV27	TRBJ1-1	.	TRBD1	TGTGCCAGCAGTTCCAGGACAGGTGCTTTCTTT	CASSSRTGAFF
TRBV5-4	TRBJ2-7	.	TRBD2	TGTGCCAGCAGCGGAGGACTAGCTTCCCTCGAGCAGTACTTC	CASSGGLASLEQYF
TRBV28	TRBJ1-5	.	.	TGTGCCAGTACTTATAGCAATCAGCCCCAGCATTTT	CASTYSNQPQHF
TRBV19	TRBJ2-3	.	.	TGTGCCAGTAGTTCCCGGGTCCAGAGCACAGATACGCAGTATTTT	CASSSRVQSTDTQYF
TRBV21-1	TRBJ2-3	.	.	TGTGCCCTCCCAAAGGGCGCGGGGAGCACAGATACGCAGTATTTT	CALPKGAGSTDTQYF
TRBV27	TRBJ1-1	.	TRBD1	TGTGCCAGCAGTCCCCGGGACAGGGACACTGAAGCTTTCTTT	CASSPRDRDTEAFF
TRBV18	TRBJ2-3	.	.	TGTGCCAGCTCACCTCGGGACAAAATAGATACGCAGTATTTT	CASSPRDKIDTQYF
TRBV29-1	TRBJ1-1	.	TRBD1	TGCAGCGCGCGCCGAGGGGGGACAGACAACCTACCAGACACTGAAGCTTTCTTT	CSARRGGTDNLPDTEAFF
TRBV7-3	TRBJ1-2	few	.	TGTGCCAGCAGCTACGGGGGGATCGTCGGCTACACCTTC	CASSYGGIVGYTF
TRBV7-9	TRBJ1-2	.	TRBD1	TGTGCCAGCAGCCCACTAGGGGGCCCCTATGGCTACACCTTC	CASSPLGGPYGYTF
TRBV7-2	TRBJ1-2	few	.	TGTGCCAGCAGCTTGTCGGTAATTGAAGGCTACACCTTC	CASSLSVIEGYTF
TRBV5-6	TRBJ2-1	few	TRBD1	TGTGCCAGCAGCTCAACAGGGGAGTTCGACAATGAGCAGTTCTTC	CASSSTGEFDNEQFF
TRBV9	TRBJ2-7	.	TRBD1	TGTGCCAGCAGCGAGAGGGACAGTGTTAGCTCCTACGAGCAGTACTTC	CASSERDSVSSYEQYF
TRBV24-1	TRBJ2-1	.	.	TGTGCCACCAGTGATACGCGCAATCAGCAGTTCTTC	CATSDTRNQQFF
TRBV11-3	TRBJ2-1	.	TRBD1	TGTGCCAGCAGCTCTAACAGGGGCACCTACAATGAGCAGTTCTTC	CASSSNRGTYNEQFF
TRBV3-1/TRBV3-2	TRBJ1-5	.	.	TGTGCCAGCAATACAGGGAATCAGCCCCAGCATTTT	CASNTGNQPQHF
TRBV15	TRBJ1-4	.	.	TGTGCCACCAGCGACCGGGAACGGGGGGAAAAACTGTTTTTT	CATSDRERGEKLFF
TRBV7-9	TRBJ1-6	many	TRBD1	TGTGCCAGCAGCTTAGCGTCGGGCAGGGGGCTTACACCCCTCCACTTT	CASSLASGRGLTPLHF
TRBV28	TRBJ1-1	.	TRBD1	TGTGCCAGCAGTTCAGGGGGTTCGAACACTGAAGCTTTCTTT	CASSSGGSNTEAFF
TRBV7-9	TRBJ2-1	.	.	TGTGCCAGCAGCTTGTTGCGTCGCGGGACCGACAATGAGCAGTTCTTC	CASSLLRRGTDNEQFF
TRBV27	TRBJ1-6	.	TRBD1	TGTGCCAGCAGTTCTTTCGGGACAGCCGTTTCACCCCTCCACTTT	CASSSFGTAVSPLHF
TRBV7-2	TRBJ2-1	once	.	TGTGCCAGCAGCTTATTGGGGAGAGAGCAGTTCTTC	CASSLLGREQFF
TRBV4-3	TRBJ1-2	.	TRBD1	TGCGCCAGCAGCCAAGCCGCAGGGGGCCGAGGTGATGGCTACACCTTC	CASSQAAGGRGDGYTF
TRBV5-4	TRBJ2-4	once	TRBD2	TGTGCCAGCAGCGCGGACGGGACTAGTGTCGCCAAAAACATTCAGTACTTC	CASSADGTSVAKNIQYF
TRBV7-6	TRBJ2-1	.	TRBD2	TGTGCCAGCAGCTCCGGGACTAGCGGCTATAGCTCCTACAATGAGCAGTTCTTC	CASSSGTSGYSSYNEQFF
TRBV6-5	TRBJ1-2	once	TRBD1	TGTGCCAGCAGAAATTTTAGACAGGGGTCCTATGGCTACACCTTC	CASRNFRQGSYGYTF
TRBV6-5	TRBJ1-3	once	TRBD1	TGTGCCAGCAGACCAATGACAGGGTTAGGAAACACCATATATTTT	CASRPMTGLGNTIYF
TRBV6-5	TRBJ1-1	.	.	TGTGCCAGCAGTTACGGTGGACAGAGGATGAACACTGAAGCTTTCTTT	CASSYGGQRMNTEAFF
TRBV6-5	TRBJ2-3	.	.	TGTGCCAGCAGTTTTGGAGGCACAGATACGCAGTATTTT	CASSFGGTDTQYF
TRBV19	TRBJ2-3	.	TRBD1	TGTGCCAGTAGTATAGCCCGGACAGGGGGCACAGATACGCAGTATTTT	CASSIARTGGTDTQYF
TRBV5-1	TRBJ1-6	.	.	TGCGCCAGCAGCTTGGCCGCACAGAACTATTCACCCCTCCACTTT	CASSLAAQNYSPLHF
TRBV10-3	TRBJ2-5	once	TRBD1	TGTGCCATCAGGGGGGGACAGGGGATCGAGACCCAGTACTTC	CAIRGGQGIETQYF
TRBV5-5	TRBJ2-7	.	TRBD1	TGTGCCAGCAGCCCGCCTTGGACAGGGAGGAGCGAGCAGTACTTC	CASSPPWTGRSEQYF
TRBV19	TRBJ1-6	.	.	TGTGCCAGTAGTAAAAACAGGGCAAGGGCTAATTCACCCCTCCACTTT	CASSKNRARANSPLHF